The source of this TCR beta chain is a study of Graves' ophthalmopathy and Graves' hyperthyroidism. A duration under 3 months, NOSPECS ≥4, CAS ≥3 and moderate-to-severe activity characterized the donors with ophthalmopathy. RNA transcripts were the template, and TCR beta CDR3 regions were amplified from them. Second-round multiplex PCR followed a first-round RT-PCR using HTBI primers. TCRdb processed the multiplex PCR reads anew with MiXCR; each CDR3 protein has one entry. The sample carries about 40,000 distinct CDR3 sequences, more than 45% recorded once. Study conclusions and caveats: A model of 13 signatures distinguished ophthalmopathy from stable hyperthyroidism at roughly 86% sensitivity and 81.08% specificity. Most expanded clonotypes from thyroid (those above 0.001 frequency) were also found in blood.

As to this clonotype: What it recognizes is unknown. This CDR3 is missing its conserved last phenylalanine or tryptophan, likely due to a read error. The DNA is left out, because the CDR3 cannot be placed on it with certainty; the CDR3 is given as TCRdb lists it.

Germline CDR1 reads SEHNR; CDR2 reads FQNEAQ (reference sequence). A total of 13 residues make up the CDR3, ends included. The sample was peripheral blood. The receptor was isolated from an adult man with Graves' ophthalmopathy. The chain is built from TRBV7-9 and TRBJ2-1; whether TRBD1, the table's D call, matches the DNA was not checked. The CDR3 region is CASSYRDRDKWDS.